This is a list of T cell receptor beta chains from one sample in a study of Graves' ophthalmopathy and Graves' hyperthyroidism. TCRdb reanalysed the multiplex PCR reads using MiXCR and keeps one entry per CDR3 protein. The sample yields 300,000 to 400,000 distinct CDR3 sequences, roughly 15% seen once. Material for sequencing was peripheral blood. All receptors derive from an adult man with Graves' ophthalmopathy. Both conserved end residues are part of each CDR3. A D gene is named only where the DNA matches it firmly. Some rows have no size entry. The others give once, few or many, or a class for an expanded clone.

>TRBJ1-2|TRBV6-1|NA|many
CASSVSGGQYYGYTF
TGTGCCAGCAGTGTTTCGGGGGGCCAATACTATGGCTACACCTTC
>TRBJ2-6|TRBV6-2/TRBV6-3|NA|many
CASSYLGTGANVLTF
TGTGCCAGCAGTTACCTGGGAACTGGGGCCAACGTCCTGACTTTC
>TRBJ2-7|TRBV2|NA|many
CASSTRGRGPSEQYF
TGTGCCAGCTCGACCAGGGGCAGGGGACCCTCCGAGCAGTACTTC
>TRBJ1-2|TRBV12-3/TRBV12-4|TRBD1|NA
CASNVGQGHYGYTF
TGTGCCAGCAATGTCGGACAGGGCCACTATGGCTACACCTTC
>TRBJ1-2|TRBV11-2|NA|many
CASSLYSRGGYTF
TGTGCCAGCAGCTTGTACTCACGGGGGGGCTACACCTTC
>TRBJ2-5|TRBV11-1|TRBD1|many
CASSIPGTGDQETQYF
TGTGCCAGCAGCATACCCGGAACAGGGGACCAAGAGACCCAGTACTTC
>TRBJ2-7|TRBV10-3|TRBD2|many
CAISGGTSANYEQYF
TGTGCCATCAGCGGCGGGACTAGCGCTAACTACGAGCAGTACTTC
>TRBJ2-5|TRBV27|TRBD1|few
CASRHGTGAGETQYF
TGTGCCAGCAGGCACGGGACAGGGGCAGGAGAGACCCAGTACTTC
>TRBJ2-7|TRBV7-9|NA|many
CASSPRGAGQMTYEQYF
TGTGCCAGCAGCCCACGAGGAGCTGGACAGATGACCTACGAGCAGTACTTC
>TRBJ2-7|TRBV20-1|TRBD1|many
CSARSPTGGSYEQYF
TGCAGTGCTAGGTCCCCGACAGGGGGCTCCTACGAGCAGTACTTC
>TRBJ1-1|TRBV6-1|NA|many
CASKPSPRTNTEAFF
TGTGCCAGCAAACCAAGTCCGAGGACGAACACTGAAGCTTTCTTT
>TRBJ2-2|TRBV7-8|NA|NA
CASSLGWGPGTGELFF
TGTGCCAGCAGCTTAGGGTGGGGGCCCGGTACCGGGGAGCTGTTTTTT
>TRBJ2-2|TRBV11-1|TRBD2|NA
CASNLAGGAGTGELFF
TGTGCCAGCAATTTAGCGGGAGGTGCAGGCACCGGGGAGCTGTTTTTT
>TRBJ1-1|TRBV30|NA|many
CAWGWTNTEAFF
TGTGCCTGGGGATGGACCAACACTGAAGCTTTCTTT